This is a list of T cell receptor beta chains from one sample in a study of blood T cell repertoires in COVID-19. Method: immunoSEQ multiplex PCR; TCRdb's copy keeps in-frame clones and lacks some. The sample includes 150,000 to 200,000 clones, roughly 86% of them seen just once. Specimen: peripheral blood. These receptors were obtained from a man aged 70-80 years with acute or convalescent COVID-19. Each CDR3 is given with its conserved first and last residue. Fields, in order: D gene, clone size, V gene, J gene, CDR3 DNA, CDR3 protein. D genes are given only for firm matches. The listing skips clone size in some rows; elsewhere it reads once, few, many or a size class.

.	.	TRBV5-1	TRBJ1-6	TGCGCCAGCAGCCCTTCCGGGACAAAAAATAATTCACCCCTCCACTTT	CASSPSGTKNNSPLHF
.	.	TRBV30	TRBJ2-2	TGTGCCTGGAGTGTACTGGGGCCCGGCTACACCGGGGAGCTGTTTTTT	CAWSVLGPGYTGELFF
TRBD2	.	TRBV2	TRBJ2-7	TGTGCCAGCAGTGAACAGGGACTAGCCTACGAGCAGTACTTC	CASSEQGLAYEQYF
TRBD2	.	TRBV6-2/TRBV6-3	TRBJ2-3	TGTGCCAGCAGTCAACGGCGGGGGGCGTCAGATACGCAGTATTTT	CASSQRRGASDTQYF
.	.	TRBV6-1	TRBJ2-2	TGTGCCAGCAGTGAAGCGCTTTCTCGGTTCCCCGGGGAGCTGTTTTTT	CASSEALSRFPGELFF
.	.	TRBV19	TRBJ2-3	TGTGCCAGTAGTATGGGACTGTACACAGATACGCAGTATTTT	CASSMGLYTDTQYF
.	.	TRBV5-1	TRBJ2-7	TGCGCCAGCAGCACGCTCGGGGTAACCGAGCAGTACTTC	CASSTLGVTEQYF
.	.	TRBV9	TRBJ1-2	TGTGCCAGCAGCGTAGAGGCAGGGGAGTGGGGCTACACCTTC	CASSVEAGEWGYTF
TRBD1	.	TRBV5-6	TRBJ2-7	TGTGCCAGCAGCCCAGGGACAGGGGAAGTTGGGCAGTACTTC	CASSPGTGEVGQYF
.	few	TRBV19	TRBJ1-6	TGTGCCAGTAGTCTGACAGGTCTTGATTCACCCCTCCACTTT	CASSLTGLDSPLHF
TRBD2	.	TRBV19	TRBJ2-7	TGTGCCAGTAGTGAACTAGCGGGATACGAGCAGTACTTC	CASSELAGYEQYF
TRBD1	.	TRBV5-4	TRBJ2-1	TGTGCCAGCAGCGTCAGGGGGCAGGGTATCAATGAGCAGTTCTTC	CASSVRGQGINEQFF
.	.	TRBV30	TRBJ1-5	TGTGCCTGGAGTATTCGGAGCGATCAGCCCCAGCATTTT	CAWSIRSDQPQHF
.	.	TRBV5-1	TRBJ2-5	TGCGCCAGCAGCTTGGGGGGCCAGGAGACCCAGTACTTC	CASSLGGQETQYF
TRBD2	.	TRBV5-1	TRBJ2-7	TGCGCCAGCAGAGTCACTAGCGGGAGTGTAGAGCAGTACTTC	CASRVTSGSVEQYF
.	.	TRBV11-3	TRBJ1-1	TGTGCCAGCAGCTTCTCCGGGGGAACTGAAGCTTTCTTT	CASSFSGGTEAFF
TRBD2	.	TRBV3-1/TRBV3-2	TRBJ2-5	TGTGCCAGCAGCCGGGGACTAGCGGGAGGCTGGACCCAGTACTTC	CASSRGLAGGWTQYF
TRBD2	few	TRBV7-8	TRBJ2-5	TGTGCCAGCAGCCTTAGCGGGGGGGCCGAAGAGACCCAGTACTTC	CASSLSGGAEETQYF
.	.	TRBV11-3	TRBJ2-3	TGTGCCAGCAGCCAAGGAGGGGTGCAGGATACGCAGTATTTT	CASSQGGVQDTQYF
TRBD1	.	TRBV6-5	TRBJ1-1	TGTGCCAGCATTGGGGGACAGTACACTGAAGCTTTCTTT	CASIGGQYTEAFF
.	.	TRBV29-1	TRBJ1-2	TGCAGCGTTGAGCCCGCCAGCTATGGCTACACCTTC	CSVEPASYGYTF
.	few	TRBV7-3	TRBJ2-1	TGTGCCAGCAGCTCGGGACTCGCACCCTTCGATGAGCAGTTCTTC	CASSSGLAPFDEQFF
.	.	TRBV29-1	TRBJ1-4	TGCAGCGTTGCTGGGGGGAATGAAAAACTGTTTTTT	CSVAGGNEKLFF
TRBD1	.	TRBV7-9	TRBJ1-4	TGTGCCAGCAGCTCGGACAGGGGAAATGAAAAACTGTTTTTT	CASSSDRGNEKLFF
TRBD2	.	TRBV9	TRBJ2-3	TGTGCCAGCAGCGTAGCTGGAGCGGGGGGCACAGATACGCAGTATTTT	CASSVAGAGGTDTQYF
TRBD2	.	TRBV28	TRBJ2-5	TGTGCCAGCAGTTTGGCTAGCGGGGGCCGTGGGGAGACCCAGTACTTC	CASSLASGGRGETQYF
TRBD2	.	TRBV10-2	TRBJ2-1	TGCGCCAGCAGCTTAGCGGGTGCAGACGGGAGTGAGCAGTTCTTC	CASSLAGADGSEQFF
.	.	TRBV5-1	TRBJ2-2	TGCGCCAGCAGCCCACGTGGAGTAATCACCGGGGAGCTGTTTTTT	CASSPRGVITGELFF
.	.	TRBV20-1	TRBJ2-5	TGCAGTGCTAGTTTAGGGGGGGCCAGGGAGACCCAGTACTTC	CSASLGGARETQYF
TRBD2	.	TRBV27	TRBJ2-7	TGTGCCAGCAGTTTACGTCAGTCCCGGGGACTAGCGGGAGTGGAGCAGTACTTC	CASSLRQSRGLAGVEQYF
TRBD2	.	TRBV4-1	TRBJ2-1	TGCGCCAGCAGTTACGTAGCGGGAGGGATGAACAATGAGCAGTTCTTC	CASSYVAGGMNNEQFF
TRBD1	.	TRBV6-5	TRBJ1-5	TGTGCCGGTGCGAGGGACAGGGGGCAGCCCCAGCATTTT	CAGARDRGQPQHF
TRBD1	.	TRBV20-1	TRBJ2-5	TGCAGTGCTAGTCGGACAGGGGGCGGGGAGACCCAGTACTTC	CSASRTGGGETQYF
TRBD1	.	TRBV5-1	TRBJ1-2	TGCGCCAGCAGCTTGGAGGGACAGGGGTTATCTGGCTACACCTTC	CASSLEGQGLSGYTF
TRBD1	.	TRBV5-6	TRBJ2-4	TGTGCCAGCAGCCTCCCGAAACAGGGGGCGGACATTCAGTACTTC	CASSLPKQGADIQYF
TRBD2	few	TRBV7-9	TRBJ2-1	TGTGCCAGCAGCTCCACTAGCGGGGAGCAGTTCTTC	CASSSTSGEQFF
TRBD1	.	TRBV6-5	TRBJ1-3	TGTGCCACCCGGCTGGGACAGTACTCTGGAAACACCATATATTTT	CATRLGQYSGNTIYF
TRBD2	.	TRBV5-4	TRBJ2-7	TGTGCCAGCAGGTCTGCCGGGACTAGCGGCTACGAGCAGTACTTC	CASRSAGTSGYEQYF
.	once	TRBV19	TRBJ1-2	TGTGCCAGTAGTATAGCGCAGGGTGATAGCTATGGCTACACCTTC	CASSIAQGDSYGYTF
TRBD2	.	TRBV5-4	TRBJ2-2	TGTGCCAGCAGCTTGGAGACTAGCGGGGGTGACACCGGGGAGCTGTTTTTT	CASSLETSGGDTGELFF
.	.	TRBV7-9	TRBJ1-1	TGTGCCAGCAGCTTGGTCGAGGACACTGAAGCTTTCTTT	CASSLVEDTEAFF
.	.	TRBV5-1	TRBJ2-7	TGCGCCAGCAGCTTGGGAGACAGAGCCTACGAGCAGTACTTC	CASSLGDRAYEQYF
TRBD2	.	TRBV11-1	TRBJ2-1	TGTGCCAGCAGCTTAGGGACTAGCGGGAGGGAGTTCTTC	CASSLGTSGREFF
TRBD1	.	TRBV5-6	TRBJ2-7	TGTGCCAGCAGCGCTCGGGACAGACTCTACGAGCAGTACTTC	CASSARDRLYEQYF
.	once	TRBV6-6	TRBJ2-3	TGTGCCAGCAGCCCCGGGACTTCCCGTGGAACAGATACGCAGTATTTT	CASSPGTSRGTDTQYF
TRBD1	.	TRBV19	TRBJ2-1	TGTGCCAGTAGTATTGGGGACAGCCTTAAGCAGTTCTTC	CASSIGDSLKQFF
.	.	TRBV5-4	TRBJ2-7	TGTGCCAGCAGCTTTGGGGCGGCTCTTGACGAGCAGTACTTC	CASSFGAALDEQYF
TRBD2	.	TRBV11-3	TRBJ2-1	TGTGCCAGCAGCCGGGGACTAGCGGAGAACAATGAGCAGTTCTTC	CASSRGLAENNEQFF
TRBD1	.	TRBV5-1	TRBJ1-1	TGCGCCAGCAGCATGACAGGGGCCACTGAAGCTTTCTTT	CASSMTGATEAFF
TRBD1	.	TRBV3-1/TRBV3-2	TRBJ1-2	TGTGCCAGCAGCCGGACAGGGGTTGGCTACACCTTC	CASSRTGVGYTF
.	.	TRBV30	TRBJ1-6	TGTGCCTGGAGTCGACAGGTGGGGTCACCCCTCCACTTT	CAWSRQVGSPLHF
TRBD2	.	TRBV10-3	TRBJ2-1	TGTGCCATCAGTGACACTAGCGAGTCCTACAATGAGCAGTTCTTC	CAISDTSESYNEQFF
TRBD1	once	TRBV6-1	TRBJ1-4	TGTGCCAGCAGTGTCAAGCAGACAGGGATGCGAACTAATGAAAAACTGTTTTTT	CASSVKQTGMRTNEKLFF
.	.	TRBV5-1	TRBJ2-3	TGCGCCAGCAGCTTTGACTTACGTCGGGCAGATACGCAGTATTTT	CASSFDLRRADTQYF